The source of this T cell receptor (beta chain) is a study of T-cell reconstitution after alpha-beta-depleted transplantation in children. This clonotype was recorded a few times. CDR1 and CDR2 (germline): DFQATT, SNEGSKA (reference sequence). Between the trimmed V and J ends, which lost 0 bases and 0 bases, there was a span of 14 bases. CDR3 length: 16 amino acids. A TCRbeta library incorporating unique molecular identifiers was prepared. Each CDR3 protein gets one entry after TCRdb re-called the PCR reads with MiXCR. The table records about 600,000 distinct CDR3 sequences, more than 20% of them present only once.

The sequenced sample was PBMCs, mostly from graft donor cells, obtained 360 days after TCRalphabeta/CD19-depleted stem cell transplant. The source is a boy in the first two years of life who had a stem cell transplant for acute myeloid leukemia, so the T cells may come from the graft donor. This sequence joins TRBV20-1 and TRBJ1-2, with a tentative D call TRBD1 (5 bases). For the CDR3, the DNA is TGCAGTGCTAGAGATTCCCAGTGGGGGTCTAACTATGGCTACACCTTC. Protein sequence: CSARDSQWGSNYGYTF.